This T cell receptor (beta chain) originates from a study of beta chain features in type 1 diabetes. In the study overall: Across the samples, roughly 98,000,000 sorted cells were examined in total.

The CDR3 has 17 residues. Per the germline V gene, CDR1 is SGHDT and CDR2 is YYEEEE. V dropped 4 bases and J dropped 2 bases, with 16 bases sitting between them. The entirety of the isolated RNA underwent reverse transcription, so expressed TCRB transcripts were sequenced. Clones were read by immunoSEQ multiplex PCR, and TCRdb kept only the in-frame ones, dropping some. The sample has 110,000 to 150,000 clones; about 9.2% are singletons. This clone was seen only a few times. The sequenced material came from central memory CD4+ T cells from blood. The J gene is TRBJ1-6, the V gene TRBV5-6; D may be TRBD1 (5 bases). The clonotype originates from a man aged 18 to 35 in good health. Here the CDR3 reads CASSAGLKLAYNSPLHF. The CDR3 DNA reads TGTGCCAGCAGCGCGGGACTGAAACTTGCCTATAATTCACCCCTCCACTTT. The full variable domain, rest sourced from reference TRBV5-6 and TRBJ1-6, is DAGVTQSPTHLIKTRGQQVTLRCSPKSGHDTVSWYQQALGQGPQFIFQYYEEEERQRGNFPDRFSGHQFPNYSSELNVNALLLGDSALYLCASSAGLKLAYNSPLHFGNGTRLTVT.